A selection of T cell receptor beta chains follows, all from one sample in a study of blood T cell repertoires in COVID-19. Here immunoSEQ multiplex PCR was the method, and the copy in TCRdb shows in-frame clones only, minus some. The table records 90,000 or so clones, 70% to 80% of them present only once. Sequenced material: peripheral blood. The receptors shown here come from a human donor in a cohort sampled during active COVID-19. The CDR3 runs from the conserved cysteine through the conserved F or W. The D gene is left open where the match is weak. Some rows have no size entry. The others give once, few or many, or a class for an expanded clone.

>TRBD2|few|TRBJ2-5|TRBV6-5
TGTGCCAGCAGTTACTCGAGTGGACTAGGGGAGACCCAGTACTTC
CASSYSSGLGETQYF
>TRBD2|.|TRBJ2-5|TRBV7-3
TGTGCCAGCAGCTTAAGCCTAGCGGGAGGCGGGGAGACCCAGTACTTC
CASSLSLAGGGETQYF
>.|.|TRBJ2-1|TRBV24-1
TGTGCCACCAGTGATTTGAGGGGTGGCGGAGCCGATCTCTCCTACAATGAGCAGTTCTTC
CATSDLRGGGADLSYNEQFF
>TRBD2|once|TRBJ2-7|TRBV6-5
TGTGCCAGCAGTTACGGGACTAGCGGGCCTACCTACGAGCAGTACTTC
CASSYGTSGPTYEQYF
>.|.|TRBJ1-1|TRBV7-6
TGTGCCAGCAGCCCTATGGAGAGAGGGCATGAAGCTTTCTTT
CASSPMERGHEAFF
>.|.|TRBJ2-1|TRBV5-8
TGTGCCAGCAGCTTGACCAACTTTTGGAATGAGCAGTTCTTC
CASSLTNFWNEQFF
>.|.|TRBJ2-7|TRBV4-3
TGCGCCAGCAGTCAGGCAGGCTACGAGCAGTACTTC
CASSQAGYEQYF
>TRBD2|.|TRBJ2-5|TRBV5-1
TGCGCCAGCACAACTAGCGGACAAGAGACCCAGTACTTC
CASTTSGQETQYF
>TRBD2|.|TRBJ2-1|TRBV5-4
TGTGCCAGCAGCTTGGGGGGGGGAAGGGCCTACAATGAGCAGTTCTTC
CASSLGGGRAYNEQFF
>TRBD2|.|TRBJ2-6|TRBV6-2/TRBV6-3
TGTGCCAGCAGTTACAATGCGGGAGGAGTGTTTGGGGCCAACGTCCTGACTTTC
CASSYNAGGVFGANVLTF
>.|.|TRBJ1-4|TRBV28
TGTGCCAGCAGCCCTAGGGCGGGGGCGGAGGGGGAAAAACTGTTTTTT
CASSPRAGAEGEKLFF
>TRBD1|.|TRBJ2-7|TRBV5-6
TGTGCCAGCAGCTTGAGGTGGGGGCAGGGGGCCCCGGGCGAGCAGTACTTC
CASSLRWGQGAPGEQYF
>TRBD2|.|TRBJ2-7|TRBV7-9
TGTGCCAGCAGCTTAGTTGCGGGAGGACCAAGCGACCCCTACGAGCAGTACTTC
CASSLVAGGPSDPYEQYF
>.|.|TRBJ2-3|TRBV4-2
TGTGCCAGCAGCCAAGACCTAGATCAGGGTCGAGATACGCAGTATTTT
CASSQDLDQGRDTQYF
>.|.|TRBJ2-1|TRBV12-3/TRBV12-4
TGTGCCAGCAGTTCCCGCAATGAGCAGTTCTTC
CASSSRNEQFF
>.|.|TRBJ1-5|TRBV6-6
TGTGCCAGCAGTTACTCGGGGGGGTATAGCAATCAGCCCCAGCATTTT
CASSYSGGYSNQPQHF
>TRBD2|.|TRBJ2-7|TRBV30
TGTGCCTGGAGGCGGACTAGCGGATCCTACGAGCAGTACTTC
CAWRRTSGSYEQYF
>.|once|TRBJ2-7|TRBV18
TGTGCCAGCTCACCCCAGGACAGTTCCTACGAGCAGTACTTC
CASSPQDSSYEQYF
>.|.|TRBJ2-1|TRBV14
TGTGCCAGCAGCCGCAATACAGGAGACCCTTACAATGAGCAGTTCTTC
CASSRNTGDPYNEQFF
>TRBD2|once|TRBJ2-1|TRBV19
TGTGCCAGTAGTACCTTTGAGAGGGGACTAACCTACAATGAGCAGTTCTTC
CASSTFERGLTYNEQFF
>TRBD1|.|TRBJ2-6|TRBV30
TGTGCCTGGATAGCCGGGACAGGGGTTACTGGGGCCAACGTCCTGACTTTC
CAWIAGTGVTGANVLTF
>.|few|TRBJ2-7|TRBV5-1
TGCGCCAGCAGCCCCGTAGGAGAGGAATACGAGCAGTACTTC
CASSPVGEEYEQYF
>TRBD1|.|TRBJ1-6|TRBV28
TGTGCCAGCAGACAGGGGGTCAGGGGAGCCTGGGATTCACCCCTCCACTTT
CASRQGVRGAWDSPLHF
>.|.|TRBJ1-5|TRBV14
TGTGCCAGCAGCCCCTTAGACGGCGGGGGGCCCCAGCATTTT
CASSPLDGGGPQHF
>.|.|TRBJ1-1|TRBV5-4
TGTGCCAGCAGCTTGGGGGCGGGGGAGAACACTGAAGCTTTCTTT
CASSLGAGENTEAFF
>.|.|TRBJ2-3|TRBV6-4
TGTGCCAGCAGTGATACTGGCACAGATACGCAGTATTTT
CASSDTGTDTQYF
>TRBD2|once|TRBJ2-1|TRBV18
TGTGCCAGCTCACCCCCAGGACTAGCGGGAGTGGGGGAGCAGTTCTTC
CASSPPGLAGVGEQFF